The clone carrying this T cell receptor (beta chain) was recorded once. V was shortened by 1 base and J by 7 bases, with 21 bases between the two germline ends. The CDR3 is 17 residues long. From germline, CDR1 is SGHTS and CDR2 YDEGEE. The sample belongs to a study of blood T cell repertoires in COVID-19. For the study at large: Researchers got acute and convalescent COVID-19 samples from the United States, Italy and Spain. PBMCs, B-cell-depleted T cells, or T cells provided the cDNA or gDNA that made up the material.

Per the original methods: The authors estimated nucleated cell counts from reference gene primer amplification. The table came from immunoSEQ multiplex PCR; TCRdb's copy has only in-frame clones and leaves some out. The V and J calls and the clone size are those of that table, but D and trimming were determined from the DNA. The table shows 42,000 or so clones, with 88% occurring only once. What was sequenced was peripheral blood. The receptor's source is a human donor in a cohort sampled during active COVID-19. This sequence joins TRBV5-8 and TRBJ2-1, with D possibly being TRBD2 (7 bases). CDR3 sequence reads: CASSLSSGGATFNEQFF. DNA for the CDR3: TGTGCCAGCAGCTTGAGTTCGGGGGGCGCCACGTTTAATGAGCAGTTCTTC.